This T cell receptor (beta chain) was retrieved from a study of T cells in Graves' hyperthyroidism and ophthalmopathy. The V gene's germline CDR1 is LNHDA and CDR2 SQIVND (reference sequence). V was pared by 3 bases and J by 4 bases, with 15 bases between. This CDR3 has 15 residues. RNA transcripts served as the template for amplifying TCR beta CDR3 regions. In the first-round RT-PCR of the TCR CDR3, the HTBI primer set was used. From the multiplex PCR reads, TCRdb called clonotypes with MiXCR, one entry per CDR3 protein. The sample consists of about 96,000 distinct CDR3 sequences, about 51% of them appearing once. This clonotype came up many times. Its antigen remains unidentified. Whole-study findings and limits: A model of 13 V-J features distinguished ophthalmopathy from stable hyperthyroidism. Appearing also in blood were most of the thyroid clonotypes expanded above 0.001.

Every diagnosis used clinical symptoms, serum thyroxine and TRAb, thyroid ultrasound and orbital computed tomography. Sequencing was done on a sample of blood. This sequence was found in a middle-aged woman with Graves' hyperthyroidism. The chain links TRBV19 to TRBJ1-1; perhaps TRBD1 as D (6 bases). The CDR3: CASSITHTGLTEAFF. CDR3 DNA: TGTGCCAGTAGTATCACCCACACAGGGCTCACTGAAGCTTTCTTT.